The subject of this entry is one T cell receptor (beta chain). From germline, CDR1 is SGHAT and CDR2 FQNNGV. Trimming cost V 4 bases and J 0 bases, with 8 bases left between them. This CDR3 comprises 14 residues. This sample stems from a study of blood T cell repertoires in COVID-19. Original analysis: Amplifying reference gene primers gave estimates of nucleated cell counts. Libraries were prepared by immunoSEQ multiplex PCR; TCRdb keeps only in-frame clonotypes and omits some of them. V and J calls and clone size are copied from that table; D and trimming were computed from the DNA. The table includes tens of thousands of clones, 65% to 80% detected once.

Sequenced input: peripheral blood. The TCR originated in a human donor in a cohort sampled during active or convalescent COVID-19. V gene TRBV11-2 combines with J gene TRBJ2-3; the D is unclear. DNA for the CDR3: TGTGCCAGCAGCTCGTTGGGCAGCACAGATACGCAGTATTTT. This encodes CASSSLGSTDTQYF. Supplemented by reference TRBV11-2 and TRBJ2-3, the full variable domain reads EAGVAQSPRYKIIEKRQSVAFWCNPISGHATLYWYQQILGQGPKLLIQFQNNGVVDDSQLPKDRFSAERLKGVDSTLKIQPAKLEDSAVYLCASSSLGSTDTQYFGPGTRLTVL.